The clone carrying this T cell receptor (beta chain) was recorded a few times. The CDR3 is 14 amino acids. Trimming left V 2 bases short and J 3 bases short, with 10 bases between. Germline V gene sequence: CDR1 ENHRY, CDR2 SYGVKD. These data originate in a study of blood T cell repertoires in COVID-19. Donors of Cohort 3 who recovered were those that had two negative PCRs, clearance, or symptom resolution. Profiling relied on immunoSEQ multiplex PCR, and the TCRdb table lists in-frame clones only, not all of them. The profile covers a few hundred thousand clones, with roughly 87% appearing a single time and roughly 1% taken by the ten largest.

The clonotype was recovered from a woman aged 25 to 39 who had recovered from COVID-19. V and J are TRBV10-3 and TRBJ1-2; maybe TRBD1 (6 bases). Sequencing input: PBMCs or T cells enriched from blood (not recorded which). CDR3 nucleotides: TGTGCCATCAGTGAGGCGGACAGCTACTATGGCTACACCTTC. Its translation is CAISEADSYYGYTF.